This T cell receptor (beta chain) was identified in a study of blood T cells in healthy people across ages. Study-wide points: Calculation of diversity from one million T cells yielded estimates considered to be underestimates.

Worth noting for this clonotype: What it recognizes is unknown.

CDR3 length: 15 residues. Germline CDR1 and CDR2: SGHRS and YFSETQ. Trimming took 0 bases from V and 2 from J, leaving 10 bases between them. The authors ran a second PCR of 7 to 11 cycles using a sample-barcoded 5' primer and a J-beta primer mix. One entry per CDR3 protein, called by TCRdb with MiXCR from the 5' RACE reads. Of some 1.4 million distinct CDR3 sequences in the sample, 40% to 50% are singletons; the top ten hold 7.9%. V usage is TRBV5-1 and J usage is TRBJ2-3, with D possibly TRBD2 on 5 matching bases. The TCR sequence derives from a woman between 18 and 30 years old in good health. Sequencing was done on a sample of blood. CDR3 loop: CASSLDGLITDTQYF. CDR3 DNA sequence: TGCGCCAGCAGCTTGGATGGACTTATCACAGATACGCAGTATTTT.